This T cell receptor beta chain is from a study of blood T cell repertoires in COVID-19. Overall study: COVID-19 samples from acute and convalescent phases originated in the United States, Italy and Spain. In each case, the material was cDNA or gDNA derived from T cells, B-cell-depleted T cells, or PBMCs.

Authors' analysis steps: Reference gene primer amplification gave nucleated cell count estimates. Sequencing used immunoSEQ multiplex PCR; TCRdb keeps in-frame clones, though not all of them. Clone size and V and J calls were adopted from that table, with D and trimming inferred from the DNA. The sample records more than 80,000 clones, 70% to 90% being singletons. The CDR3 is 15 amino acids. CDR1 is SGHAT and CDR2 is FQNNGV in the germline V gene. The junction had 7 bases not matched to a gene; V was cut back by 5 bases and J by 4 bases. The chain uses TRBV11-2 and TRBJ2-3; TRBD1 agrees at 9 bases. The receptor's source is a man older than 75 with acute or convalescent COVID-19. The material sequenced was peripheral blood. The CDR3 here is CASSKDRGRADTQYF. The CDR3 DNA sequence: TGTGCCAGCAGCAAGGACAGGGGAAGGGCAGATACGCAGTATTTT.